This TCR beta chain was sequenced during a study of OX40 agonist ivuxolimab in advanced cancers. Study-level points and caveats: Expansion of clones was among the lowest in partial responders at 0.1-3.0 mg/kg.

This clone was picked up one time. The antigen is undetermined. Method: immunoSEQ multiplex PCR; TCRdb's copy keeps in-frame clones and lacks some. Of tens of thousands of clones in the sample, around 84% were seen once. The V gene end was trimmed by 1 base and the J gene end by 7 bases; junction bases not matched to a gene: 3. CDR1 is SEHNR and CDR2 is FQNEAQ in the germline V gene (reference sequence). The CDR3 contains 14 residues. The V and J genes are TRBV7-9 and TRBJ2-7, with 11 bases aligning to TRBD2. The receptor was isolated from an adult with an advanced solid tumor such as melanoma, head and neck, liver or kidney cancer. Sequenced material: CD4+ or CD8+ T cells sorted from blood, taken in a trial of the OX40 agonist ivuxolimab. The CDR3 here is CASSLERLAGEQYF. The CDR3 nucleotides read TGTGCCAGCAGCTTAGAAAGACTAGCGGGGGAGCAGTACTTC.